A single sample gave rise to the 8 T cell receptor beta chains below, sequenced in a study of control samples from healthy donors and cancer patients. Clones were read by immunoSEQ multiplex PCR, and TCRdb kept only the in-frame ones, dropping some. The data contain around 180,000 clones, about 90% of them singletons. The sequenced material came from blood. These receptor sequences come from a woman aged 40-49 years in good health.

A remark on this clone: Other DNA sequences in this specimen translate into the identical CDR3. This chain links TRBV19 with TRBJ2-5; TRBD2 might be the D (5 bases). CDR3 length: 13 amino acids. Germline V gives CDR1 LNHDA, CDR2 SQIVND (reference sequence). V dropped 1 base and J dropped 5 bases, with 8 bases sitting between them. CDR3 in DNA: TGTGCCAGTAGTATAGCTGGGAGCGAGACCCAGTACTTC. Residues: CASSIAGSETQYF. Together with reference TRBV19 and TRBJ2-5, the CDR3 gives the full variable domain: DGGITQSPKYLFRKEGQNVTLSCEQNLNHDAMYWYRQDPGQGLRLIYYSQIVNDFQKGDIAEGYSVSREKKESFPLTVTSAQKNPTAFYLCASSIAGSETQYFGPGTRLLVL.

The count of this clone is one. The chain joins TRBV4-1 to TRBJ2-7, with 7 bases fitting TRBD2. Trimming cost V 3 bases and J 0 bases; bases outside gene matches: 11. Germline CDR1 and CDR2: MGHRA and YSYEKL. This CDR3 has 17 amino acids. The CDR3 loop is CASSHPRSGVNSYEQYF. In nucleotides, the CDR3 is TGCGCCAGCAGCCACCCAAGAAGCGGGGTTAACTCCTACGAGCAGTACTTC.

CDR3 nucleotide sequence: TGCGCCAGCAGCCCTGTTAAGGAGCGGGGGGGACGGTTCTTC. It is translated as CASSPVKERGGRFF. The chain carries TRBV4-1 and TRBJ2-1; 10 bases fit TRBD2. Losses at the gene ends were 4 bases for V and 15 bases for J; bases not matched to a gene: 12. Germline-derived CDR1 and CDR2 are MGHRA and YSYEKL. The CDR3 loop spans 14 amino acids.

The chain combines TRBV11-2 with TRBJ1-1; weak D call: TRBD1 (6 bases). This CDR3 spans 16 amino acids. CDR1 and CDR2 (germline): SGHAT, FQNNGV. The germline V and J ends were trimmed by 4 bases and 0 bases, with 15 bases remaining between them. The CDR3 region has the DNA TGTGCCAGCAGCTCTGGCAGGGGAGGGTTGAACACTGAAGCTTTCTTT. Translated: CASSSGRGGLNTEAFF.

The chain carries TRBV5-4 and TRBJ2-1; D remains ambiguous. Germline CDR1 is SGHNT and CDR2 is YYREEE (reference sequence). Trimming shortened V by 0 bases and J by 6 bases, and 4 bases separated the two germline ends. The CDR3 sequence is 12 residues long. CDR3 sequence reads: CASSLALNEQFF. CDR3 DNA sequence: TGTGCCAGCAGCTTGGCCCTCAATGAGCAGTTCTTC.

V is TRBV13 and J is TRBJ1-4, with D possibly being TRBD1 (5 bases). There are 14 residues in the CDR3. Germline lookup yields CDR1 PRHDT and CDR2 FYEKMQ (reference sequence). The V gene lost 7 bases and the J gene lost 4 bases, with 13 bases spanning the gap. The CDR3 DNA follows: TGTGCCAGCACCGAAGGGGAGTTTAATGAAAAACTGTTTTTT. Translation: CASTEGEFNEKLFF.

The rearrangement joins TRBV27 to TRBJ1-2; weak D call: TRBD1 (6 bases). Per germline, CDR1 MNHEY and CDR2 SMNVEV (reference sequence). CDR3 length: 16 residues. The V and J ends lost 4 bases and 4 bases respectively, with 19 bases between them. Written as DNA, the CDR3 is TGTGCCAGCAGTTCATTCCGGGACATAACTTTCTATGGCTACACCTTC. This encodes CASSSFRDITFYGYTF.

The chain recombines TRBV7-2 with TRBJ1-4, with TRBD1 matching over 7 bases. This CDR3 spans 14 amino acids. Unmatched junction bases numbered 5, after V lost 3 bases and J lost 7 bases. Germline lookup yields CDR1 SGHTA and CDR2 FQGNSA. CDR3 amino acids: CASSFTGASEKLFF. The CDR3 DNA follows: TGTGCCAGCAGCTTTACAGGGGCCAGTGAAAAACTGTTTTTT.